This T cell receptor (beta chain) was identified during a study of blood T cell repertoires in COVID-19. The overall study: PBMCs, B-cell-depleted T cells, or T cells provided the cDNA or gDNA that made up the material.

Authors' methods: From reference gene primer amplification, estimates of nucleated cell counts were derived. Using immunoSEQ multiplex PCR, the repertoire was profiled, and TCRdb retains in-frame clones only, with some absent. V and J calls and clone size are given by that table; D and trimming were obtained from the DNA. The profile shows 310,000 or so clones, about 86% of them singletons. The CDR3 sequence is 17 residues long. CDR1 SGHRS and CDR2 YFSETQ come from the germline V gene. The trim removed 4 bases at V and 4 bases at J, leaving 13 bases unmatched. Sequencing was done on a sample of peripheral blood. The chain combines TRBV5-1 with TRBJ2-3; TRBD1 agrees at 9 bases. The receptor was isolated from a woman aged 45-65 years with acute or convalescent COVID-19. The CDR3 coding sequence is TGCGCCAGCAGCCCAGGGTGGGGACAGGGATACGCAGATACGCAGTATTTT. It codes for CASSPGWGQGYADTQYF.